This record looks at one T cell receptor (beta chain) sequence and its context. The CDR3 consists of 12 residues. This sample was included in a study of T-cell memory formation after mild COVID-19. Each CDR3 protein gets one entry after TCRdb re-called the 5' RACE reads with MiXCR. The data show tens of thousands of distinct CDR3 sequences, more than 13% seen once. Sequencing was done on a sample of PBMCs or a T cell subset sorted from them (not recorded which). The receptor was isolated from a man between 18 and 29 years old who had mild COVID-19 (a few samples of this study predate the infection). Cell type and time point are not known. The chain combines TRBV21-1 with TRBJ1-4; the listed D gene, TRBD1, was not tested against the DNA. TRBV21-1 is an annotated pseudogene. CDR3 loop: CASSWTAVKLFF. DNA for the CDR3: TGTGCCAGCAGCTGGACAGCTGTAAAACTGTTTTTT.